This TCR beta chain was obtained from a study of T-cell memory formation after mild COVID-19. Study results and limitations: Day 37-peaking second-wave clones had unconfirmed SARS-CoV-2 specificity. A balance of CD4 and CD8 characterized clones contracting day 15 to 85, whereas later expanders leaned CD4+. Clones which contracted sat mainly in CM and EM if CD4+, and in EMRA if CD8+.

The germline CDR1 and CDR2 sequences are MNHEY and SVGEGT. Trimming removed 6 bases from V and 9 bases from J; junction bases left unmatched: 10. The CDR3 spans 14 residues. TCRdb used MiXCR to reprocess the 5' RACE reads, holding one entry per CDR3 protein. The sample has about 600,000 distinct CDR3 sequences, about a fifth seen once. To note about this clonotype: Its specificity is unknown.

The V call is TRBV6-2 or TRBV6-3, the J call TRBJ2-5; 10 bases are shared with TRBD2. The TCR sequence derives from an adult woman who had mild COVID-19 (a few samples of this study predate the infection). Cell type and time point are not known. Sequencing was performed on PBMCs or a T cell subset sorted from them (not recorded which). CDR3 coding DNA: TGTGCCAGCAGACTAGCGGGGTCCCTTCCGGCCCAGTACTTC. Translating gives CASRLAGSLPAQYF.